This T cell receptor (beta chain) was sequenced for a study of blood T cells in healthy people across ages. The use of a sample-barcoded 5' primer and a J-beta primer mix characterized a second PCR of about 6 to 11 cycles. TCRdb re-derived calls from the 5' RACE reads in MiXCR, one entry per CDR3 protein. The sample holds roughly 2 million distinct CDR3 sequences, just under 50% seen once. Deletions cut 4 bases from V and 0 bases from J, with 13 bases between. There are 15 residues in the CDR3. Germline V CDR1 and CDR2: SGHAT, FQNNGV. This chain uses TRBV11-2 with TRBJ2-7; possible D gene TRBD1, 5 bases. Material: blood. The TCR originated in a woman between 40 and 50 years old in good health. CDR3 sequence reads: CASSSVGDSSYEQYF. CDR3 DNA sequence: TGTGCCAGCAGCTCAGTAGGGGATAGCTCCTACGAGCAGTACTTC.